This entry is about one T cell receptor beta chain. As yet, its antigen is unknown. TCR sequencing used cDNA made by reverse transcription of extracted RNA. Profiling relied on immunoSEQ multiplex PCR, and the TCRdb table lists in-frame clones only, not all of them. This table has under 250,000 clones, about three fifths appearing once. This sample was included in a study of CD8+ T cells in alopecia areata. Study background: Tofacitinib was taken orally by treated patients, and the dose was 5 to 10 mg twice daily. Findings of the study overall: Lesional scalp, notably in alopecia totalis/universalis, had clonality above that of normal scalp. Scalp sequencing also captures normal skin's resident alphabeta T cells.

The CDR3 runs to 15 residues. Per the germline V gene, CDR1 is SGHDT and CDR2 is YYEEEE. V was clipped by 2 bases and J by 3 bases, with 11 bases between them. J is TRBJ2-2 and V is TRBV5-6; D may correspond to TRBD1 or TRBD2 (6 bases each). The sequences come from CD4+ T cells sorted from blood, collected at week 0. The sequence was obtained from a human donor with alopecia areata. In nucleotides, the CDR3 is TGTGCCAGCAGCTTATCGGGGGCATACACCGGGGAGCTGTTTTTT. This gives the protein CASSLSGAYTGELFF.